One and the same sample provided the 25 T cell receptor beta chains below, sequenced in a study of blood T cell repertoires in COVID-19. The method was immunoSEQ multiplex PCR; TCRdb's version includes in-frame clones alone and lacks a portion of them. Of about 430,000 clones in the sample, around 91% were seen once. The sequenced sample was PBMCs or T cells enriched from blood (not recorded which). The receptors originated from a man aged 25 to 40 who had recovered from COVID-19.

The V gene is TRBV7-9, the J gene TRBJ2-7; 8 nucleotides match TRBD2. The CDR3 totals 14 residues. Per the germline V gene, CDR1 is SEHNR and CDR2 is FQNEAQ (reference sequence). V was pared by 5 bases and J by 3 bases, with 6 bases of the junction left unmatched. The CDR3 loop reads CASSPRTSSYEQYF. CDR3 coding DNA: TGTGCCAGCAGCCCCCGGACTAGCAGCTACGAGCAGTACTTC. Variable domain in full (rest from reference TRBV7-9 and TRBJ2-7): DTGVSQNPRHKITKRGQNVTFRCDPISEHNRLYWYRQTLGQGPEFLTYFQNEAQLEKSRLLSDRFSAERPKGSFSTLEIQRTEQGDSAMYLCASSPRTSSYEQYFGPGTRLTVT.

This chain uses TRBV19 with TRBJ1-6, with D possibly TRBD1 on 6 matching bases. Germline CDR1 LNHDA, CDR2 SQIVND (reference sequence). V was shortened by 3 bases and J by 14 bases, with 11 bases between the two germline ends. The CDR3 contains 12 residues. CDR3 sequence: CASSIRGLSLHF. CDR3 DNA: TGTGCCAGTAGTATCAGGGGTTTATCCCTCCACTTT.

This clone has only one observation. The genes are TRBV7-9 and TRBJ1-3; no definite D call. The V end lost 1 base, the J end lost 0 bases, and 13 bases lay between the germline ends. The germline V gene has CDR1 SEHNR and CDR2 FQNEAQ (reference sequence). The CDR3 covers 17 residues. The CDR3 loop reads CASSLVRSAGSGNTIYF. CDR3 sequence (DNA): TGTGCCAGCAGCTTAGTAAGGTCTGCGGGCTCTGGAAACACCATATATTTT.

The chain employs TRBV6-4 and TRBJ1-5, with D perhaps matching TRBD1 (5 bases). The CDR3 sequence is 13 residues long. Per germline, CDR1 MRHNA and CDR2 SNTAGT. Trimming shortened V by 6 bases and J by 3 bases, and 9 bases separated the two germline ends. CDR3 amino acids: CASSGQDNQPQHF. The CDR3 DNA reads as TGTGCCAGCAGCGGACAAGACAATCAGCCCCAGCATTTT.

This sequence joins TRBV25-1 and TRBJ1-1, with 8 positions matching TRBD1. This CDR3 spans 16 amino acids. V shed 3 bases, J shed 9 bases, and the junction held 15 bases outside the gene matches. Germline-derived CDR1 and CDR2 are MGHDK and SYGVNS. CDR3 in amino acids: CASSDPQLTTGEKAFF. Written as DNA, the CDR3 is TGTGCCAGCAGTGACCCACAACTTACGACAGGGGAAAAAGCTTTCTTT.

This chain connects TRBV29-1 to TRBJ1-2, with a possible D match to TRBD1 (5 bases). CDR1 is SQVTM and CDR2 is ANQGSEA in the germline V gene. The CDR3 has 11 residues. With 5 bases removed from V and 8 bases from J, the gap between germline ends came to 12 bases. CDR3 nucleotide sequence: TGCAGCGTTCAGGGAGGGTTGGGCTACACCTTC. As protein: CSVQGGLGYTF.

Turning to this clone: Distinct nucleotide sequences in the sample also encode this CDR3. DNA for the CDR3: TGTGCCAGCAGCCCGCGGACTAGCGGAACAGATACGCAGTATTTT. Its protein product is CASSPRTSGTDTQYF. This chain connects TRBV3-1 (or the pseudogene TRBV3-2) to TRBJ2-3, with 10 positions matching TRBD2. Germline CDR1 reads LGHDT; CDR2 reads YNNKEL (reference sequence). After removal of 4 bases from V and 3 bases from J, the junction contained 4 bases not matched to a gene. The CDR3 loop spans 15 amino acids.

The rearrangement joins TRBV13 to TRBJ1-1; TRBD1 matches at 7 bases. CDR1 is PRHDT and CDR2 is FYEKMQ in the germline V gene (reference sequence). V shed 4 bases and J 4 bases; nucleotides not matched to a gene: 9. This CDR3 spans 15 amino acids. DNA for the CDR3: TGTGCCAGCAGCTCAGTCCCAGGGGGGAGCACTGAAGCTTTCTTT. As protein: CASSSVPGGSTEAFF.

The chain couples TRBV19 to TRBJ1-2; tentative D call: TRBD1 (6 bases). The CDR3 covers 15 residues. Germline values: CDR1 LNHDA, CDR2 SQIVND (reference sequence). V was clipped by 6 bases and J by 0 bases, with 14 bases between them. Here the CDR3 reads CASSPQGSTNYGYTF. DNA for the CDR3: TGTGCCAGTAGCCCACAGGGCTCCACTAACTATGGCTACACCTTC.

This chain joins TRBV3-1 (or the pseudogene TRBV3-2) and TRBJ1-3; no clear D. The CDR3 runs to 13 residues. Germline V lookup: CDR1 LGHDT, CDR2 YNNKEL (reference sequence). With 1 base removed from V and 5 bases from J, the gap between germline ends came to 6 bases. CDR3 in amino acids: CASSQAGRNTIYF. CDR3 DNA sequence: TGTGCCAGCAGCCAAGCTGGGCGAAACACCATATATTTT.

The chain has TRBV7-9 and TRBJ2-5; the D gene is possibly TRBD2 (6 bases). Trimming shortened V by 2 bases and J by 0 bases, and 22 bases separated the two germline ends. CDR3 length: 19 residues. Germline assignment: CDR1 SEHNR and CDR2 FQNEAQ (reference sequence). This chain's CDR3 is CASSLRSWWGLLYQETQYF. The CDR3 nucleotides read TGTGCCAGCAGCTTAAGGTCATGGTGGGGACTTTTGTACCAAGAGACCCAGTACTTC.

This chain connects TRBV10-3 to TRBJ1-5, with D possibly being TRBD1 (5 bases). Trimming removed 6 bases from V and 5 bases from J, with 14 bases in between. This CDR3 contains 14 residues. The V gene's germline CDR1 is ENHRY and CDR2 SYGVKD. This CDR3 is CAISPGRRDQPQHF. CDR3 nucleotide sequence: TGTGCCATCAGCCCGGGACGGAGGGATCAGCCCCAGCATTTT.

The chain joins TRBV7-6 to TRBJ2-7; 9 bases align to TRBD2. Germline CDR1 SGHVS, CDR2 FNYEAQ. With 3 bases clipped from V and 2 bases from J, the junction kept 2 bases outside the gene matches. The CDR3 length is 14 residues. The CDR3 region has the DNA TGTGCCAGCAGCTTGACTAGCGGTACCTACGAGCAGTACTTC. It specifies CASSLTSGTYEQYF.

The rearrangement joins TRBV6-5 to TRBJ2-5, with TRBD2 matching 9 bases. V lost 8 bases and J lost 9; bases outside the gene matches: 4. Germline V gene sequence: CDR1 MNHEY, CDR2 SVGAGI. The length of the CDR3 is 11 residues. The CDR3 region is CASASGRPQYF. For the CDR3, the DNA is TGTGCCAGCGCCAGCGGGAGGCCCCAGTACTTC.

This chain connects TRBV5-1 to TRBJ2-7; 8 bases are shared with TRBD1. The length of the CDR3 is 15 residues. Germline assignment: CDR1 SGHRS and CDR2 YFSETQ. V trimming: 3 bases; J trimming: 3 bases; junction bases outside the gene matches: 8. The CDR3 region is CASSWGDRFDYEQYF. The CDR3 DNA sequence: TGCGCCAGCAGCTGGGGGGACAGGTTTGACTACGAGCAGTACTTC. Full variable domain (rest looked up from reference TRBV5-1 and TRBJ2-7): KAGVTQTPRYLIKTRGQQVTLSCSPISGHRSVSWYQQTPGQGLQFLFEYFSETQRNKGNFPGRFSGRQFSNSRSEMNVSTLELGDSALYLCASSWGDRFDYEQYFGPGTRLTVT.

V gene TRBV5-1 combines with J gene TRBJ2-5, with unresolved D. CDR3 length equals 12 residues. V was clipped by 0 bases and J by 5 bases, with 5 bases between them. Germline CDR1 and CDR2: SGHRS and YFSETQ. The CDR3 protein is CASSLASETQYF. The CDR3 DNA sequence: TGCGCCAGCAGCTTGGCCTCTGAGACCCAGTACTTC.

The V gene is TRBV4-1, the J gene TRBJ2-7; 8 bases are a match to TRBD1. This CDR3 comprises 17 residues. The J segment lost 2 bases and the V segment lost 1 base, leaving 10 bases of the junction unmatched. CDR1 MGHRA and CDR2 YSYEKL come from the germline V gene. Here the CDR3 reads CASSQGAQGQVTYEQYF. As DNA, the CDR3 is TGCGCCAGCAGCCAAGGGGCCCAGGGACAGGTAACCTACGAGCAGTACTTC.

This clone was seen only a few times. This chain links TRBV6-7 with TRBJ1-5, with D possibly matching TRBD1 (5 bases). TRBV6-7 is an ORF; its function is uncertain. V lost 5 bases and J lost 4, with 21 bases in between. CDR3 length: 17 amino acids. The CDR3 protein is CASSPPGDVSTNQPQHF. The CDR3 coding sequence is TGTGCCAGCAGTCCACCGGGGGACGTATCTACTAATCAGCCCCAGCATTTT.

The J gene is TRBJ2-7, the V gene TRBV6-2 or TRBV6-3; 10 bases are a match to TRBD2. Germline lookup yields CDR1 MNHEY and CDR2 SVGEGT. J was trimmed by 2 bases and V by 5 bases; bases with no gene match: 3. This CDR3 contains 14 residues. CDR3 in DNA: TGTGCCAGCAGTACTACTAGCGGGGCCTACGAGCAGTACTTC. It specifies CASSTTSGAYEQYF.

This clone was seen only a few times. The CDR3 bases are TGTGCTAGTGGAAAGGATCCGAAAGGGGGCAATCAGCCCCAGCATTTT. Translated: CASGKDPKGGNQPQHF. This chain uses TRBV12-5 with TRBJ1-5, with D tentatively TRBD1 (5 bases). This CDR3 has 16 amino acids. CDR1 is LGHNT and CDR2 is FRNRAP in the germline V gene. V lost 6 bases and J lost 2, with 17 bases in between.

This clone was seen once. CDR3 in amino acids: CASSLSTGGKQFF. In DNA, the CDR3 is TGTGCCAGCAGCTTATCGACCGGGGGAAAGCAGTTCTTC. This chain uses TRBV7-2 with TRBJ2-1; possibly TRBD2 for D (6 bases). This CDR3 has 13 residues. V lost 2 bases and J 11 bases, leaving 13 bases between the germline ends. Germline V gene sequence: CDR1 SGHTA, CDR2 FQGNSA.

This chain connects TRBV28 to TRBJ1-1; D ambiguous. Germline CDR1 MDHEN, CDR2 SYDVKM. The CDR3 length is 12 residues. V gave up 8 bases and J gave up 0 bases, with 7 bases separating them. This CDR3 is CASFRMNTEAFF. CDR3 DNA: TGTGCCAGCTTTAGAATGAACACTGAAGCTTTCTTT.

This chain links TRBV3-1 (or the pseudogene TRBV3-2) with TRBJ2-7; 9 bases agree with TRBD1. The CDR3 is 14 amino acids. Germline lookup yields CDR1 LGHDT and CDR2 YNNKEL (reference sequence). J was trimmed by 5 bases and V by 4 bases; bases with no gene match: 6. The chain's CDR3 is CASSLRDRVNEQYF. CDR3 DNA sequence: TGTGCCAGCAGCCTCCGGGACAGGGTTAACGAGCAGTACTTC.

The gene calls are TRBV19 and TRBJ2-1, with 12 bases that match TRBD2. In germline, CDR1 is LNHDA, CDR2 SQIVND (reference sequence). The J segment lost 8 bases and the V segment lost 4 bases, leaving 6 bases of the junction unmatched. This CDR3 has 15 amino acids. CDR3 DNA: TGTGCCAGTAGTACTAGCGGGAGGGCCTTGGATGAGCAGTTCTTC. Amino acid sequence: CASSTSGRALDEQFF.

This clone was counted once. This rearrangement joins TRBV19 to TRBJ1-1; 9 nucleotides line up with TRBD1. The trim removed 5 bases at V and 3 bases at J, leaving 7 bases unmatched. The germline gives CDR1 LNHDA, CDR2 SQIVND (reference sequence). The CDR3 loop spans 15 amino acids. The CDR3 coding sequence is TGTGCCAGTAGTCCGAGACAGGGGGTTCACACTGAAGCTTTCTTT. This gives the protein CASSPRQGVHTEAFF.